The 27 T cell receptor beta chains listed next were all sequenced from one sample in a study of CD8 T cells in ankylosing spondylitis. A single record per CDR3 protein comes from TCRdb applying MiXCR to the 5' RACE reads. The data show a few hundred thousand distinct CDR3 sequences, with less than 25% seen just once and 3.5% held by the top ten. Source material: blood, either unsorted or a sorted T cell fraction (not recorded which). These receptors originate from a female donor with ankylosing spondylitis or in good health (not recorded which).

In this sample, this clonotype turned up many times. The chain joins TRBV6-2 or TRBV6-3 to TRBJ2-1; 7 nucleotides align to TRBD2. There are 14 residues in the CDR3. With V trimmed by 6 bases and J by 5 bases, 7 bases remained unmatched. Germline CDR1 reads MNHEY; CDR2 reads SVGEGT. The CDR3 region is CASSYPGTNNEQFF. DNA of the CDR3: TGTGCCAGCAGCTACCCCGGGACTAACAATGAGCAGTTCTTC.

This clonotype was observed a handful of times. V usage is TRBV7-6 and J usage is TRBJ2-7, with 7 bases matching TRBD1. This CDR3 has 14 amino acids. Per germline, CDR1 SGHVS and CDR2 FNYEAQ. The V gene end was trimmed by 3 bases and the J gene end by 2 bases; junction bases not matched to a gene: 4. This CDR3 reads CASSFRDRPYEQYF. In DNA form, the CDR3 reads TGTGCCAGCAGCTTCCGGGACAGACCCTACGAGCAGTACTTC.

The V call is TRBV25-1, the J call TRBJ2-1, with D uncertain. Trimming left V 0 bases short and J 0 bases short, with 9 bases between. Germline CDR1 MGHDK, CDR2 SYGVNS. CDR3 size: 16 residues. Here the CDR3 reads CASSEYIRNSYNEQFF. DNA for the CDR3: TGTGCCAGCAGTGAATATATCCGGAACTCCTACAATGAGCAGTTCTTC.

This clonotype was picked up a small number of times. The rearrangement links TRBV14 to TRBJ2-3, with D possibly being TRBD1 or TRBD2 (5 bases each). In germline, CDR1 is SGHDN, CDR2 FVKESK. There are 13 residues in the CDR3. V lost 4 bases and J lost 4, with 9 bases in between. The CDR3 region has the DNA TGTGCCAGCAGCCTTAGGGGACCAGATACGCAGTATTTT. Translating it yields CASSLRGPDTQYF.

A few counts support this clonotype. This chain connects TRBV25-1 to TRBJ2-1; the match to TRBD2 covers 8 bases. The CDR3 runs 14 residues. Germline-derived CDR1 and CDR2 are MGHDK and SYGVNS. V trimming: 1 base; J trimming: 8 bases; junction bases outside the gene matches: 4. This CDR3 reads CASSEWRGDDEQFF. In DNA, the CDR3 is TGTGCCAGCAGTGAATGGCGGGGGGATGATGAGCAGTTCTTC.

This clonotype was counted ten times or more. This chain joins TRBV20-1 and TRBJ1-2; the D gene is possibly TRBD1 (6 bases). The germline CDR1 and CDR2 sequences are DFQATT and SNEGSKA (reference sequence). The CDR3 contains 15 residues. The ends were cut back, 1 base at V and 4 bases at J, with 16 bases in the middle. The CDR3, as DNA: TGCAGTGCTAGAGCCCAGGACAGAGCGTTCTATGGCTACACCTTC. It codes for CSARAQDRAFYGYTF.

A few counts support this clonotype. This rearrangement joins TRBV19 to TRBJ2-7, with TRBD1 matching over 8 bases. Germline V lookup: CDR1 LNHDA, CDR2 SQIVND (reference sequence). Trimming cost V 0 bases and J 3 bases; bases outside gene matches: 7. The CDR3 loop spans 16 amino acids. DNA of the CDR3: TGTGCCAGTAGTATAGATATCGGGACAGGTCGCTACGAGCAGTACTTC. Protein product: CASSIDIGTGRYEQYF.

This clonotype was picked up one time. J is TRBJ2-7 and V is TRBV10-3; D is uncertain. Trimming pared 0 bases from V and 7 bases from J, leaving 10 bases between. In germline, CDR1 is ENHRY, CDR2 SYGVKD. CDR3 size: 13 residues. The DNA of the CDR3 is TGTGCCATCAGTGAGTCGATCCTATCTGAGCAGTACTTC. Protein sequence: CAISESILSEQYF.

Worth noting for this clonotype: The germline gene is not matched at one end of the junction; a read error may be the cause. The genes are TRBV28 and TRBJ1-1; a weak D match, TRBD1 (6 bases). CDR3 length: 13 residues. Germline V lookup: CDR1 MDHEN, CDR2 SYDVKM. CDR3: CASPDRMNTEVFF. In nucleotides, the CDR3 is TGTGCCAGCCCGGACAGAATGAACACTGAAGTTTTCTTT.

The V and J genes are TRBV9 and TRBJ2-1; D possibly corresponds to TRBD2 (6 bases). This CDR3 is 15 amino acids long. Trimming stripped 4 bases from V and 5 bases from J, with 16 bases between. In germline, CDR1 is SGDLS, CDR2 YYNGEE. CDR3 sequence reads: CASSQLRGGHNEQFF. In DNA form, the CDR3 reads TGTGCCAGCAGCCAGTTGCGGGGAGGTCACAATGAGCAGTTCTTC.

V and J are TRBV6-1 and TRBJ2-4; D call uncertain. Trimming left V 6 bases short and J 0 bases short, with 18 bases between. Germline CDR1 reads MNHNS; CDR2 reads SASEGT. CDR3 length: 17 amino acids. CDR3 bases: TGTGCCAGCAGGGCTTCTCCCTCCAGTTTAGCCAAAAACATTCAGTACTTC. Protein: CASRASPSSLAKNIQYF.

The chain links TRBV6-1 to TRBJ1-2; D perhaps matches TRBD1 (6 bases). V was cut by 8 bases and J by 4 bases, with 17 bases left in between. In germline, CDR1 is MNHNS, CDR2 SASEGT. The CDR3 runs 14 residues. The CDR3 nucleotides are TGTGCCAGCCGTCGTGGGGGCTGGGGCTATGGCTACACCTTC. Its protein is CASRRGGWGYGYTF.

In this sample, this clonotype turned up many times. The chain recombines TRBV5-1 with TRBJ1-2; 7 nucleotides match TRBD1. Per the germline V gene, CDR1 is SGHRS and CDR2 is YFSETQ. V lost 4 bases, J lost 2 bases, and 8 bases stayed unmatched. CDR3 length: 15 residues. CDR3 DNA: TGCGCCAGCAGCCATTACGGGACAGACAACTATGGCTACACCTTC. Its protein is CASSHYGTDNYGYTF. Combining the CDR3 with reference TRBV5-1 and TRBJ1-2 gives the whole variable domain KAGVTQTPRYLIKTRGQQVTLSCSPISGHRSVSWYQQTPGQGLQFLFEYFSETQRNKGNFPGRFSGRQFSNSRSEMNVSTLELGDSALYLCASSHYGTDNYGYTFGSGTRLTVV.

The sample holds a few counts of this clonotype. The chain couples TRBV15 to TRBJ2-7, with 11 bases matching TRBD2. The CDR3 sequence is 15 residues long. The trim removed 0 bases at V and 7 bases at J, leaving 5 bases unmatched. CDR1 and CDR2 from the germline V gene are LNHNV and YYDKDF (reference sequence). The chain's CDR3 is CATSRDLAGGREQYF. As DNA, the CDR3 is TGTGCCACCAGCAGAGATCTAGCGGGAGGAAGGGAGCAGTACTTC.

This clonotype was seen more than once but under ten times. The J gene is TRBJ2-7, the V gene TRBV20-1; a weak D match, TRBD1 (5 bases). CDR1 is DFQATT and CDR2 is SNEGSKA in the germline V gene (reference sequence). V was trimmed by 3 bases and J by 3 bases, leaving 12 bases between them. CDR3 length: 13 residues. In DNA, the CDR3 is TGCAGTGCTAGGTCCCTAACAGGCTACGAGCAGTACTTC. As protein: CSARSLTGYEQYF.

This clonotype came up many times. V is TRBV7-2 and J is TRBJ1-1; the D gene is possibly TRBD1 (5 bases). This CDR3 is built from 14 residues. In germline, CDR1 is SGHTA, CDR2 FQGNSA. V lost 1 base, J lost 5 bases, and 11 bases lay in between. As DNA, the CDR3 is TGTGCCAGCAGCTTAGGCGGGACGATAACTGAAGCTTTCTTT. This codes for CASSLGGTITEAFF.

This rearrangement joins TRBV12-3 or TRBV12-4 to TRBJ1-1, with 7 bases matching TRBD1. V shed 3 bases and J 4 bases; nucleotides not matched to a gene: 8. The CDR3 totals 15 residues. DNA of the CDR3: TGTGCCAGCAGTTTCGCCACTGCAGGGGGCACTGAAGCTTTCTTT. Residues: CASSFATAGGTEAFF.

The CDR3 region is CASRKAGLAGEQYF. The CDR3 nucleotides are TGTGCCAGCAGGAAGGCGGGACTAGCGGGAGAGCAGTACTTC. This chain connects TRBV27 to TRBJ2-7; TRBD2 aligns across 13 bases. CDR1 is MNHEY, CDR2 SMNVEV, per germline (reference sequence). CDR3 length: 14 residues. Trimming cost V 6 bases and J 7 bases; bases outside gene matches: 6.

The genes are TRBV6-4 and TRBJ2-6; no clear D gene. In germline, CDR1 is MRHNA, CDR2 SNTAGT. This CDR3 region has 13 residues. V was cut by 8 bases and J by 0 bases, with 5 bases left in between. Here the CDR3 reads CASGPSGANVLTF. The CDR3 DNA follows: TGTGCCAGCGGGCCCTCTGGGGCCAACGTCCTGACTTTC.

The chain has TRBV20-1 and TRBJ2-1, with 7 bases identical to TRBD2. With V trimmed by 6 bases and J by 3 bases, 20 bases remained unmatched. The CDR3 is 18 residues long. Germline V gives CDR1 DFQATT, CDR2 SNEGSKA (reference sequence). The CDR3 sequence is CSARDYLRAHGRYNEQFF. DNA of the CDR3: TGCAGTGCAAGGGACTACCTCCGGGCTCACGGGCGCTACAATGAGCAGTTCTTC.

The chain couples TRBV6-5 to TRBJ2-7; either TRBD1 or TRBD2 may fit D (5 bases each). CDR3 length: 16 amino acids. The V and J ends lost 4 bases and 7 bases respectively, with 23 bases between them. Germline lookup yields CDR1 MNHEY and CDR2 SVGAGI. As DNA, the CDR3 is TGTGCCAGCAGTTCCATCGGGATGCAGGGATCGGGGGAGCAGTACTTC. Translating it yields CASSSIGMQGSGEQYF.

This clonotype has at least ten counts. The rearrangement links TRBV20-1 to TRBJ1-1; D unclear. Trimming shortened V by 4 bases and J by 6 bases, and 9 bases separated the two germline ends. Per germline, CDR1 DFQATT and CDR2 SNEGSKA (reference sequence). CDR3 length: 11 amino acids. In DNA, the CDR3 is TGCAGTGCTATAGGGATTTCTGAAGCTTTCTTT. This codes for CSAIGISEAFF.

The genes are TRBV19 and TRBJ2-1; possibly TRBD2 for D (7 bases). V shed 3 bases and J shed 6 bases, with 15 bases lying between them. The CDR3 totals 15 residues. CDR1 and CDR2 (germline): LNHDA, SQIVND (reference sequence). The CDR3 reads CASSIGGRESNEQFF. As DNA, the CDR3 is TGTGCCAGTAGTATCGGGGGGCGAGAATCCAATGAGCAGTTCTTC.

This chain connects TRBV2 to TRBJ2-1; 11 bases fit TRBD1. Germline V gene lookup returns CDR1 SNHLY and CDR2 FYNNEI. This CDR3 is built from 19 residues. V shed 2 bases, J shed 6 bases, and the junction held 15 bases outside the gene matches. The CDR3 coding sequence is TGTGCCAGCAGTGAAATGGCAGTGACGGGACAGGGGGTGCGCAATGAGCAGTTCTTC. Encoded protein: CASSEMAVTGQGVRNEQFF.

This clonotype was counted only a few times. The chain couples TRBV7-2 to TRBJ2-3, with TRBD1 as a possible D gene (6 bases). Germline CDR1 reads SGHTA; CDR2 reads FQGNSA. V dropped 1 base and J dropped 2 bases, with 13 bases sitting between them. The CDR3 runs 16 residues. The CDR3 DNA reads as TGTGCCAGCAGCTTAGATGGACAGTACGACACAGATACGCAGTATTTT. It is translated as CASSLDGQYDTDTQYF.

The chain has TRBV5-5 and TRBJ2-1; TRBD2 matches at 8 bases. The germline CDR1 and CDR2 sequences are SGHKS and YYEKEE (reference sequence). The V segment lost 8 bases and the J segment 4 bases; nucleotides outside the gene matches: 8. This CDR3 contains 14 residues. The CDR3 region has the DNA TGTGCCAGAAGCAGCGGGAGAAGTTACAATGAGCAGTTCTTC. Amino acids: CARSSGRSYNEQFF.

This clonotype was seen more than once but under ten times. The genes are TRBV7-2 and TRBJ2-5, with 7 bases identical to TRBD2. CDR1 is SGHTA and CDR2 is FQGNSA in the germline V gene. V dropped 3 bases and J dropped 1; count of bases not matched to a gene: 5. CDR3 size: 15 residues. The DNA for the CDR3 is TGTGCCAGCAGCTTTCAGCGGGGACGCCAAGAGACCCAGTACTTC. It codes for CASSFQRGRQETQYF.